The rows below give T cell receptor beta chains drawn from one sample of a study of identical twins. TCRdb analysed the 5' RACE reads with MiXCR anew, one entry per CDR3 protein. The table lists 690,000 or so distinct CDR3 sequences, approximately 6% of them singletons. What was sequenced was naive T cells sorted from blood. Receptor source: a man between 18 and 35 years old in good health. Each CDR3 is given with its conserved first and last residue. The order of the fields is clone size, D gene, J gene, V gene, CDR3 protein, CDR3 DNA. D genes are given only for firm matches. Only some rows state a clone size, as once, few, many or a class for expanded clones.

>many|TRBD2|TRBJ2-7|TRBV14
CASSQTLQRDPPEQYF
TGTGCCAGCAGCCAAACCCTCCAGCGGGACCCTCCCGAGCAGTACTTC
>few|TRBD2|TRBJ2-5|TRBV4-1
CASSQGGSVAGGVWETQYF
TGCGCCAGCAGCCAAGGAGGCAGTGTGGCGGGAGGGGTATGGGAGACCCAGTACTTC
>many|NA|TRBJ2-6|TRBV29-1
CSVRNRGSGANVLTF
TGCAGCGTTCGGAACAGAGGCTCTGGGGCCAACGTCCTGACTTTC
>many|NA|TRBJ2-1|TRBV4-2
CASSQSRAGKSNEQFF
TGTGCCAGCAGCCAAAGTCGAGCCGGGAAAAGCAATGAGCAGTTCTTC
>many|TRBD2|TRBJ2-7|TRBV20-1
CSADGTSGSYEQYF
TGCAGTGCAGACGGGACTAGCGGGAGCTACGAGCAGTACTTC
>many|TRBD1|TRBJ1-3|TRBV12-3/TRBV12-4
CASSSATGERGNTIYF
TGTGCCAGCAGCTCGGCCACAGGGGAAAGAGGAAACACCATATATTTT
>few|NA|TRBJ2-5|TRBV10-3
CAISEGHQETQYF
TGTGCCATCAGTGAGGGACACCAAGAGACCCAGTACTTC
>NA|NA|TRBJ2-5|TRBV20-1
CSARGIIDRGGETQYF
TGCAGTGCTAGAGGGATAATAGACAGGGGAGGGGAGACCCAGTACTTC
>few|TRBD2|TRBJ2-1|TRBV4-2
CASSQYFSAGEQFF
TGTGCCAGCAGCCAATATTTTTCAGCGGGAGAGCAGTTCTTC
>NA|TRBD1|TRBJ1-4|TRBV18
CASARQGLNEKLFF
TGTGCCAGCGCAAGACAGGGTCTAAATGAAAAACTGTTTTTT
>few|TRBD2|TRBJ2-3|TRBV5-6
CASSLEASGASHLTDTQYF
TGTGCCAGCAGCTTGGAGGCTAGCGGGGCGTCTCACCTCACAGATACGCAGTATTTT
>NA|NA|TRBJ2-3|TRBV5-4
CASSFPLGGARTDTQYF
TGTGCCAGCAGCTTCCCTCTGGGGGGGGCGCGCACAGATACGCAGTATTTT
>NA|NA|TRBJ2-3|TRBV12-3/TRBV12-4
CASSLVGDKRGSERSVSYTQYF
TGTGCCAGCAGTTTGGTGGGGGATAAAAGAGGATCGGAGAGATCAGTTAGTTATACGCAGTATTTT
>many|NA|TRBJ2-1|TRBV20-1
CSARNRGSGSIYNEQFF
TGCAGTGCTAGAAACAGGGGGAGCGGGAGCATCTACAATGAGCAGTTCTTC
>many|NA|TRBJ2-2|TRBV29-1
CTIPGGGTGELFF
TGCACCATCCCGGGGGGCGGCACCGGGGAGCTGTTTTTT
>NA|TRBD2|TRBJ2-5|TRBV10-3
CAISEGIAGDGETQYF
TGTGCCATCAGTGAGGGGATAGCGGGAGATGGGGAGACCCAGTACTTC
>few|NA|TRBJ1-1|TRBV6-5
CASSYSSKRMNTEAFF
TGTGCCAGCAGTTACTCGAGTAAAAGGATGAACACTGAAGCTTTCTTT
>NA|TRBD2|TRBJ2-7|TRBV24-1
CATSALAGAGEQYF
TGTGCCACCAGTGCCTTAGCGGGCGCGGGGGAGCAGTACTTC
>few|NA|TRBJ2-7|TRBV6-1
CASSEYKGPSYEQYF
TGTGCCAGCAGTGAATATAAGGGTCCCTCCTACGAGCAGTACTTC
>many|NA|TRBJ2-3|TRBV11-2
CASSLIRALQYF
TGTGCCAGCAGCCTTATCCGGGCCCTTCAGTATTTT
>many|TRBD2|TRBJ2-1|TRBV20-1
CSASGLGGPWNEQFF
TGCAGTGCTAGTGGCCTGGGAGGGCCGTGGAATGAGCAGTTCTTC
>NA|NA|TRBJ2-2|TRBV27
CASSLGWGALAGELFF
TGTGCCAGCAGTTTAGGATGGGGGGCGCTTGCCGGGGAGCTGTTTTTT
>many|NA|TRBJ2-5|TRBV3-1
CASSENRVGETQYF
TGTGCCAGCAGCGAAAACAGGGTTGGAGAGACCCAGTACTTC
>many|TRBD2|TRBJ2-1|TRBV12-3/TRBV12-4
CASSRGLAGSMFF
TGTGCCAGCAGCCGCGGACTAGCGGGAAGTATGTTCTTC
>many|TRBD1|TRBJ2-7|TRBV15
CATRQGVSYEQYF
TGTGCCACCAGACAGGGGGTGTCCTACGAGCAGTACTTC
>few|TRBD2|TRBJ2-1|TRBV10-3
CAIGLAERTEQFF
TGTGCCATAGGACTAGCGGAAAGGACAGAGCAGTTCTTC
>NA|TRBD2|TRBJ2-1|TRBV25-1
CASSLNGRATGEQFF
TGTGCCAGCAGCCTTAACGGGAGGGCCACCGGTGAGCAGTTCTTC
>many|NA|TRBJ2-1|TRBV20-1
CSAKPGQIEQFF
TGCAGTGCCAAACCCGGACAGATTGAGCAGTTCTTC
>few|NA|TRBJ2-5|TRBV18
CASSPDYEETQYF
TGTGCCAGCTCACCAGACTATGAAGAGACCCAGTACTTC
>many|NA|TRBJ2-1|TRBV4-2
CASSQDESQSSYNEQFF
TGTGCCAGCAGCCAAGATGAAAGTCAGAGCTCCTACAATGAGCAGTTCTTC
>few|TRBD2|TRBJ2-1|TRBV3-1
CASSQEGLGQFF
TGTGCCAGCAGCCAAGAAGGACTAGGGCAGTTCTTC
>many|NA|TRBJ1-6|TRBV28
CASSPDISYNSPLHF
TGTGCTTCCAGCCCCGACATCTCCTATAATTCACCCCTCCACTTT
>many|NA|TRBJ2-7|TRBV4-3
CASSQELGFYEQYF
TGCGCCAGCAGCCAAGAACTGGGCTTCTACGAGCAGTACTTC
>many|NA|TRBJ1-3|TRBV12-3/TRBV12-4
CASSFGSSGNTIYF
TGTGCCAGCAGTTTCGGGAGCTCTGGAAACACCATATATTTT
>many|NA|TRBJ2-1|TRBV7-2
CASSFKPPTYNEQFF
TGTGCCAGCAGCTTCAAGCCCCCCACCTACAATGAGCAGTTCTTC
>many|NA|TRBJ1-5|TRBV11-1
CASSLGEEGRPGNQPQHF
TGTGCCAGCAGCTTAGGAGAGGAGGGACGTCCCGGTAATCAGCCCCAGCATTTT